Shown below are 28 T cell receptor beta chains from a single sample sequenced in a study of beta chain features in type 1 diabetes. Regarding the study as a whole: Type 1 diabetes patients had TCRB CDR3s that were shorter (moderately but significantly so) in all four CD4+ subsets.

These TCRs' antigens remain unknown. cDNA synthesis used the whole RNA isolate, giving expressed TCRB sequences. The method was immunoSEQ multiplex PCR; TCRdb's version includes in-frame clones alone and lacks a portion of them. In the table there are some 640,000 clones, roughly an eighth of which are singletons. Sequenced material: naive CD4+ T cells from blood. These receptor sequences come from a man aged 18-30 years with type 1 diabetes.

The rearrangement joins TRBV28 to TRBJ2-1; 13 positions agree with TRBD2. The germline V gene encodes CDR1 MDHEN and CDR2 SYDVKM. V dropped 5 bases and J dropped 8; count of bases not matched to a gene: 6. The CDR3 covers 15 residues. The CDR3 loop is CASSPGLAGFHEQFF. DNA of the CDR3: TGTGCCAGCAGTCCGGGACTAGCGGGGTTTCATGAGCAGTTCTTC.

This clone was counted only a few times. The chain combines TRBV6-5 with TRBJ2-5; tentative D call: TRBD2 (6 bases). Trimming took off 6 bases at V and 3 bases at J, with 17 bases between the two ends. This CDR3 has 15 amino acids. Germline CDR1 reads MNHEY; CDR2 reads SVGAGI. CDR3 in DNA: TGTGCCAGCAGATTACGGGACTGGAATAAAGAGACCCAGTACTTC. Its translation is CASRLRDWNKETQYF.

The chain joins TRBV25-1 to TRBJ2-2; no clear D. Germline CDR1 reads MGHDK; CDR2 reads SYGVNS. The ends were cut back, 5 bases at V and 1 base at J, with 5 bases in the middle. The CDR3 is 13 residues long. CDR3 bases: TGTGCCAGCAGTCTAAAGAACACCGGGGAGCTGTTTTTT. Amino acid sequence: CASSLKNTGELFF.

The chain links TRBV30 to TRBJ2-5; D is ambiguous. This CDR3 is 13 amino acids long. The V gene lost 0 bases and the J gene lost 3 bases, with 8 bases spanning the gap. The germline V gene encodes CDR1 GTSNPN and CDR2 SVGIG (reference sequence). The CDR3 reads CAWSVSHEETQYF. In DNA, the CDR3 is TGTGCCTGGAGTGTATCCCATGAAGAGACCCAGTACTTC.

Only a few counts were recorded for this clone. J is TRBJ2-2 and V is TRBV4-2; TRBD2 matches 7 bases. The CDR3 is 15 amino acids. The V segment lost 10 bases and the J segment 1 base; nucleotides outside the gene matches: 9. Germline assignment: CDR1 LGHNA and CDR2 YNFKEQ. DNA for the CDR3: TGTGCCACCGGGGGAGCGGGACTGAACACCGGGGAGCTGTTTTTT. As protein: CATGGAGLNTGELFF.

The table lists this clone with a few counts. The rearrangement uses TRBV6-1 and TRBJ2-3, with unresolved D. Trimming removed 6 bases at V and 5 bases at J, with 9 bases between. The CDR3 is 12 amino acids. Germline CDR1 and CDR2: MNHNS and SASEGT. CDR3 in DNA: TGTGCCAGCAGCCGGTGGGTAGATACGCAGTATTTT. Translation: CASSRWVDTQYF.

This clone was counted between two and nine times. The chain uses TRBV29-1 and TRBJ2-2; 9 positions match TRBD2. The CDR3 sequence is 16 residues long. The V segment lost 3 bases and the J segment 8 bases; nucleotides outside the gene matches: 13. From germline, CDR1 is SQVTM and CDR2 ANQGSEA. CDR3 coding DNA: TGCAGCGTTGACACCGGGACTAGCCTCTCGGTAGGGGAGCTGTTTTTT. Translating gives CSVDTGTSLSVGELFF.

The chain combines TRBV30 with TRBJ1-2; 10 positions match TRBD1. CDR3 length: 14 residues. The junction had 11 bases not matched to a gene; V was cut back by 7 bases and J by 6 bases. Germline V gives CDR1 GTSNPN, CDR2 SVGIG (reference sequence). CDR3 DNA sequence: TGTGCCTCATTTAGGGACAGGGGCATTGATGGCTACACCTTC. It codes for CASFRDRGIDGYTF.

The CDR3 DNA follows: TGTGCCAGCGCGGGTCTGAGGATGGACACTGAAGCTTTCTTT. Translated: CASAGLRMDTEAFF. J is TRBJ1-1 and V is TRBV2; no definite D call. There are 14 residues in the CDR3. From germline, CDR1 is SNHLY and CDR2 FYNNEI. The ends were cut back, 8 bases at V and 3 bases at J, with 16 bases in the middle.

V usage is TRBV5-6 and J usage is TRBJ2-1; TRBD2 matches 9 bases. Germline lookup yields CDR1 SGHDT and CDR2 YYEEEE. V trimming: 0 bases; J trimming: 4 bases; junction bases outside the gene matches: 5. This CDR3 has 16 amino acids. CDR3 protein: CASSLERTSAYNEQFF. The CDR3 DNA is TGTGCCAGCAGCTTGGAAAGGACTAGCGCTTACAATGAGCAGTTCTTC. The full variable domain, completed using reference TRBV5-6 and TRBJ2-1, is DAGVTQSPTHLIKTRGQQVTLRCSPKSGHDTVSWYQQALGQGPQFIFQYYEEEERQRGNFPDRFSGHQFPNYSSELNVNALLLGDSALYLCASSLERTSAYNEQFFGPGTRLTVL.

This clone was seen more than once but under ten times. V gene TRBV25-1 combines with J gene TRBJ1-3; 9 bases agree with TRBD1. Germline V gives CDR1 MGHDK, CDR2 SYGVNS. The CDR3 spans 16 residues. The V segment lost 5 bases and the J segment 4 bases; nucleotides outside the gene matches: 9. The CDR3 loop reads CASSSQDRGRGNTIYF. The CDR3 DNA is TGTGCCAGCAGTTCTCAGGACAGGGGACGAGGAAACACCATATATTTT.

In this sample, this clone turned up a few times. The chain uses TRBV11-2 and TRBJ2-5, with no clear D. CDR3 length: 14 amino acids. From germline, CDR1 is SGHAT and CDR2 FQNNGV. Deletions cut 1 base from V and 6 bases from J, with 12 bases between. For the CDR3, the DNA is TGTGCCAGCAGCTTAGGGATAAGAGAGAAGACCCAGTACTTC. Its protein product is CASSLGIREKTQYF.

In this sample, this clone turned up a few times. The chain combines TRBV5-1 with TRBJ1-1; perhaps TRBD1 as D (5 bases). The CDR3 covers 17 residues. V was pared by 0 bases and J by 0 bases, with 15 bases between. Per germline, CDR1 SGHRS and CDR2 YFSETQ. CDR3 amino acids: CASSLGEPTGVNTEAFF. The CDR3 nucleotides are TGCGCCAGCAGCTTGGGCGAACCTACAGGTGTGAACACTGAAGCTTTCTTT.

V and J are TRBV6-6 and TRBJ2-7; D possibly matches TRBD1 or TRBD2 (6 bases each). This CDR3 region has 14 residues. V lost 6 bases to trimming and J lost 1 base, with 13 bases between them. Germline-derived CDR1 and CDR2 are MNHNY and SVGAGI (reference sequence). The CDR3 DNA sequence: TGTGCCAGCAGCCGGGCGGGGACATCCTACGAGCAGTACTTC. Translated: CASSRAGTSYEQYF.

This clone was recorded a few times. V gene TRBV5-8 combines with J gene TRBJ2-3, with 7 bases fitting TRBD2. The CDR3 runs 16 residues. CDR1 is SGHTS, CDR2 YDEGEE, per germline. With V trimmed by 4 bases and J by 2 bases, 10 bases remained unmatched. The CDR3 nucleotides read TGTGCCAGCAGCCCAAGCGGGACCCGATACACAGATACGCAGTATTTT. Translated, it gives CASSPSGTRYTDTQYF.

The chain joins TRBV7-2 to TRBJ1-1; perhaps TRBD1 as D (6 bases). The CDR3 is 13 amino acids. The V gene's germline CDR1 is SGHTA and CDR2 FQGNSA. V lost 4 bases and J lost 8, with 14 bases in between. CDR3 protein: CASSSRGNSEAFF. The DNA of the CDR3 is TGTGCCAGCAGCTCGAGGGGGAATTCGGAAGCTTTCTTT.

The chain combines TRBV30 with TRBJ1-1; no clear D. This CDR3 comprises 15 residues. Germline-derived CDR1 and CDR2 are GTSNPN and SVGIG (reference sequence). Trimming cost V 3 bases and J 1 base, with 15 bases left between them. The CDR3 DNA follows: TGTGCCTGGAGGCCCAGGTCCGGGAAGAACACTGAAGCTTTCTTT. This encodes CAWRPRSGKNTEAFF.

In this sample, this clone turned up a few times. The gene calls are TRBV4-1 and TRBJ2-7; D possibly corresponds to TRBD2 (5 bases). Germline V gene sequence: CDR1 MGHRA, CDR2 YSYEKL. V lost 0 bases, J lost 0 bases, and 9 bases lay in between. The CDR3 length is 15 residues. CDR3 amino acids: CASSQETRPSYEQYF. DNA of the CDR3: TGCGCCAGCAGCCAAGAAACTAGACCCTCCTACGAGCAGTACTTC.

V and J are TRBV13 and TRBJ2-1; D is undetermined. With 0 bases removed from V and 0 bases from J, the gap between germline ends came to 6 bases. The CDR3 totals 15 residues. From germline, CDR1 is PRHDT and CDR2 FYEKMQ (reference sequence). CDR3 nucleotide sequence: TGTGCCAGCAGCTTAGGCCCTAGCTCCTACAATGAGCAGTTCTTC. Translation: CASSLGPSSYNEQFF.

This clone was recorded a few times. This chain connects TRBV4-3 to TRBJ1-2, with TRBD1 matching 8 bases. The CDR3 runs 16 residues. The J segment lost 4 bases and the V segment lost 3 bases, leaving 10 bases of the junction unmatched. Germline lookup yields CDR1 LGHNA and CDR2 YSLEER. As DNA, the CDR3 is TGCGCCAGCAGCCAGGACAGGGATCGGTATAGCTATGGCTACACCTTC. As protein: CASSQDRDRYSYGYTF.

The chain uses TRBV5-4 and TRBJ1-6; D is ambiguous. V was cut by 0 bases and J by 10 bases, with 11 bases left in between. Per the germline V gene, CDR1 is SGHNT and CDR2 is YYREEE (reference sequence). This CDR3 is 14 amino acids long. CDR3 bases: TGTGCCAGCAGCTTGGTGGCGGGTGCCTCACCCCTCCACTTT. Protein: CASSLVAGASPLHF.

This clone turned up a few times. The chain is built from TRBV23-1 and TRBJ1-1; the D is unclear. TRBV23-1 falls under the ORF class, with uncertain function. Trimming cost V 3 bases and J 3 bases, with 14 bases left between them. The CDR3 runs 15 residues. CDR3 amino acids: CASSHLPLRDTEAFF. Here the CDR3 DNA reads TGCGCCAGCAGTCATCTCCCATTGAGGGACACTGAAGCTTTCTTT.

In this sample, this clone turned up a few times. The chain recombines TRBV7-2 with TRBJ2-7; D unclear. The V gene lost 5 bases and the J gene lost 3 bases, with 17 bases spanning the gap. This CDR3 contains 15 residues. CDR1 and CDR2 from the germline V gene are SGHTA and FQGNSA. The CDR3 DNA reads TGTGCCAGCAGCCGAGGTATACCTCCTCACTACGAGCAGTACTTC. Protein sequence: CASSRGIPPHYEQYF.

A few counts support this clone. The chain recombines TRBV11-1 with TRBJ2-1; the D gene is possibly TRBD1 (5 bases). Per the germline V gene, CDR1 is SGHAT and CDR2 is FQDESV (reference sequence). CDR3 length: 14 residues. Trimming left V 5 bases short and J 6 bases short, with 14 bases between. The CDR3 loop reads CASSRRLGRNEQFF. In DNA form, the CDR3 reads TGTGCCAGCAGCCGGAGACTGGGGCGCAATGAGCAGTTCTTC. Looking up the rest from reference TRBV11-1 and TRBJ2-1 gives the full variable domain: EAEVAQSPRYKITEKSQAVAFWCDPISGHATLYWYRQILGQGPELLVQFQDESVVDDSQLPKDRFSAERLKGVDSTLKIQPAELGDSAMYLCASSRRLGRNEQFFGPGTRLTVL.

The genes are TRBV6-5 and TRBJ2-3; 9 nucleotides match TRBD2. Trimming took 6 bases from V and 1 from J; bases not matched to a gene: 2. Germline V CDR1 and CDR2: MNHEY, SVGAGI. The CDR3 is made up of 14 amino acids. In nucleotides, the CDR3 is TGTGCCAGCAGCGTAGCGGGAGGCACAGATACGCAGTATTTT. Residues: CASSVAGGTDTQYF.

The chain uses TRBV11-2 and TRBJ2-2; 8 bases match TRBD1. Losses at the gene ends were 5 bases for V and 5 bases for J; bases not matched to a gene: 7. This CDR3 has 15 residues. The germline V gene has CDR1 SGHAT and CDR2 FQNNGV. The CDR3 protein is CASSPDRGRTGELFF. CDR3 DNA sequence: TGTGCCAGCAGCCCAGACAGGGGCAGGACCGGGGAGCTGTTTTTT.

The V call is TRBV27, the J call TRBJ2-7; TRBD2 agrees at 14 bases. The CDR3 spans 15 residues. The V and J ends lost 6 bases and 6 bases, in that order; junction bases with no gene match: 7. In germline, CDR1 is MNHEY, CDR2 SMNVEV (reference sequence). CDR3 sequence reads: CASRPRLAGGPEQYF. CDR3 bases: TGTGCCAGCAGACCCCGACTAGCGGGGGGGCCCGAGCAGTACTTC.

This clone turned up a few times. The CDR3 here is CATSRDRESLEYF. CDR3 in DNA: TGTGCCACCAGCAGAGATCGCGAATCTCTGGAGTATTTT. This chain connects TRBV15 to TRBJ2-3; no clear D gene. The CDR3 totals 13 residues. Germline V gene sequence: CDR1 LNHNV, CDR2 YYDKDF (reference sequence). V was shortened by 0 bases and J by 13 bases, with 14 bases between the two germline ends.